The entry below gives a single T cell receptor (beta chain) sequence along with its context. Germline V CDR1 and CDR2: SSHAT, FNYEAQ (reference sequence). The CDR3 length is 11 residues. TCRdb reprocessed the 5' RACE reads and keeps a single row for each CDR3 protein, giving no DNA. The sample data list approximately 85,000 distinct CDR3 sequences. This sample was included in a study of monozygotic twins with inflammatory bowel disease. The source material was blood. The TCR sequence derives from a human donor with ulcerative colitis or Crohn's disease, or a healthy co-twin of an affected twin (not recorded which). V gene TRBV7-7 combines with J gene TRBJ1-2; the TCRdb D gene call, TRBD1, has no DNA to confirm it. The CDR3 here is CASSYDSGYTF.